These T cell receptor beta chains were read from a single sample in a study of blood T cells in healthy people across ages. TCRdb reanalysed the 5' RACE reads using MiXCR and keeps one entry per CDR3 protein. The sample lists fewer than 700,000 distinct CDR3 sequences, 40% to 45% occurring once. The source material was blood. Receptors originate from a man older than 75 in good health. Both conserved end residues are part of each CDR3. The D gene is left open where the match is weak. Clone size, where shown, is once, few, many, or a class for clones that have expanded.

TRBV29-1	TRBJ2-5	-	TRBD1	TGCAGCACGGACAGGGGGACCAATGAGCAGTACTTC	CSTDRGTNEQYF
TRBV20-1	TRBJ1-1	few	-	TGCAGTGCTAGAGCCCCGGGGGACTACGTGACTGAAGCTTTCTTT	CSARAPGDYVTEAFF
TRBV4-1	TRBJ2-1	few	-	TGCGCCAGCAGCCAAGAACGGTATTTTGGGCAGGATGAGCAGTTCTTC	CASSQERYFGQDEQFF
TRBV7-2	TRBJ2-1	-	TRBD1	TGTGCCAGCAGCTCGAACAGGGGGACGGAGTACAATGAGCAGTTCTTC	CASSSNRGTEYNEQFF
TRBV7-2	TRBJ1-3	-	-	TGTGCCAGCAGCCCGGGACTGCGAAACTCTGGAAACACCATATATTTT	CASSPGLRNSGNTIYF
TRBV7-9	TRBJ2-3	-	-	TGTGCCAGCAGCGTACTACAGGGTTCCCAGATCACAGATACGCAGTATTTT	CASSVLQGSQITDTQYF
TRBV6-2/TRBV6-3	TRBJ1-5	-	TRBD1	TGTGCCAGCAGTTACTTGGGACAGAGCTTTAATCAGCCCCAGCATTTT	CASSYLGQSFNQPQHF
TRBV6-2/TRBV6-3	TRBJ2-5	few	-	TGTGCCAGCAGTAAGCCAGCACAAGAGACCCAGTACTTC	CASSKPAQETQYF
TRBV7-6	TRBJ2-1	few	TRBD2	TGTGCCAGCAGCGGCTTAGCGGGAGACAGTGAGCAGTTCTTC	CASSGLAGDSEQFF
TRBV12-5	TRBJ1-1	-	-	TGTGCTAGTGACAAAAACACTGAAGCTTTCTTT	CASDKNTEAFF
TRBV7-2	TRBJ2-2	-	TRBD2	TGTGCCAGCAGCTTAGGAAGAAGGCGGGGGGGCCCCGGGGAGCTGTTTTTT	CASSLGRRRGGPGELFF
TRBV6-2/TRBV6-3	TRBJ1-2	-	-	TGTGCCAGCAGTTACCCAGCTTCCTCGGTTGGCTACACCTTC	CASSYPASSVGYTF
TRBV5-1	TRBJ2-5	few	-	TGCGCCAGCAGTCCGGGAGCCCTGGAGACCCAGTACTTC	CASSPGALETQYF
TRBV5-1	TRBJ2-5	few	-	TGCGCCAGCAGCTCCACGGCGGTTAGTCGGGAGACCCAGTACTTC	CASSSTAVSRETQYF
TRBV20-1	TRBJ2-1	-	TRBD2	TGCAGTGCTAGAGATCGGCTAGCGGGATCCTACAATGAGCAGTTCTTC	CSARDRLAGSYNEQFF
TRBV7-3	TRBJ2-5	-	TRBD1	TGTGCCAGCAGGTCCGGGACAGGGGTTCAAGAGACCCAGTACTTC	CASRSGTGVQETQYF
TRBV4-2	TRBJ2-5	-	TRBD2	TGTGCCAGCAGCCAAGGGACTAGCGACCAAGAGACCCAGTACTTC	CASSQGTSDQETQYF
TRBV6-2/TRBV6-3	TRBJ2-5	-	TRBD1	TGTGCCAGCGGACAGGGACAAAGGCAGGCGACCCAGTACTTC	CASGQGQRQATQYF
TRBV3-1	TRBJ2-3	once	-	TGTGCCAGCAGGCAAATAGAGAATACGCAGTATTTT	CASRQIENTQYF
TRBV5-6	TRBJ2-1	-	-	TGTGCCAGCAGCTTGGGTTTTCCAGGACGGCAGCAGTTCTTC	CASSLGFPGRQQFF
TRBV11-3	TRBJ1-5	few	TRBD1	TGTGCCAGCAGCTTAGATTGGGGACAGCTTTACAATCAGCCCCAGCATTTT	CASSLDWGQLYNQPQHF
TRBV5-1	TRBJ1-2	-	-	TGCGCCAGCAGCTTGTACAGAACTAACTATGGCTACACCTTC	CASSLYRTNYGYTF
TRBV5-5	TRBJ2-3	-	TRBD1	TGTGCCAGCAGCTTGGCTTCGGACAGGGCAGATACGCAGTATTTT	CASSLASDRADTQYF
TRBV4-2	TRBJ2-5	-	-	TGTGCCAGCAGCCAAGACCGGGGACGTGACCAAGAGACCCAGTACTTC	CASSQDRGRDQETQYF
TRBV6-2/TRBV6-3	TRBJ2-7	-	-	TGTGCCAGCAGATCGACAGGAAGGGGCTACAATGAGCAGTACTTC	CASRSTGRGYNEQYF
TRBV7-9	TRBJ2-2	-	-	TGTGCCAGCAGATTCAAGGGAGGTATGAGCGCCGGGGAGCTGTTTTTT	CASRFKGGMSAGELFF
TRBV11-3	TRBJ2-1	-	-	TGTGCCAGCAGCCCGTATCTCTCCTACAATGAGCAGTTCTTC	CASSPYLSYNEQFF
TRBV4-3	TRBJ1-2	-	-	TGCGCCAGCAGCCAAGATGTCTCGACGGGATACTATGGCTACACCTTC	CASSQDVSTGYYGYTF
TRBV20-1	TRBJ2-1	-	TRBD2	TGCAGTGCCCCGCCGGCGGGAGGGAGCTCCTACAATGAGCAGTTCTTC	CSAPPAGGSSYNEQFF
TRBV6-5	TRBJ2-1	few	TRBD2	TGTGCCAGCAGTACCGGGACTAGCGGCTCCTACAATGAGCAGTTCTTC	CASSTGTSGSYNEQFF
TRBV12-3/TRBV12-4	TRBJ1-6	-	-	TGTGCCAGCAGCAACGGACGGAATTTACCACCCCTCCACTTT	CASSNGRNLPPLHF
TRBV7-9	TRBJ1-1	-	-	TGTGCCAGCAGCTTAGAACTGGTGGGCACTGAAGCTTTCTTT	CASSLELVGTEAFF
TRBV29-1	TRBJ2-7	many	TRBD2	TGCAGCGGCCGTAGCGGGAAATACGAGCAGTACTTC	CSGRSGKYEQYF
TRBV4-1	TRBJ2-1	-	-	TGCGCCAGCAGCCAAATGACGGGACTGGGCTATGAGCAGTTCTTC	CASSQMTGLGYEQFF
TRBV29-1	TRBJ2-1	-	-	TGCAGCGTTGAAGATCTCGGGAGAGGCCCCAATGAGCAGTTCTTC	CSVEDLGRGPNEQFF
TRBV15	TRBJ2-1	few	TRBD2	TGTGCCACCAGCAGAGGCGGGCCCGCCAGCGGGAGGGATAGTGAGCAGTTCTTC	CATSRGGPASGRDSEQFF
TRBV6-2/TRBV6-3	TRBJ1-2	-	-	TGTGCCAGCTCCCGCGGGGGGTGGAACTATGGCTACACCTTC	CASSRGGWNYGYTF
TRBV28	TRBJ2-5	-	-	TGTGCCAGCAGTTTATTAGGGAGCCAAGAGACCCAGTACTTC	CASSLLGSQETQYF
TRBV10-3	TRBJ2-3	many	TRBD1	TGTGCCATCAGTGCGACAGGGAAAGATACGCAGTATTTT	CAISATGKDTQYF
TRBV20-1	TRBJ2-3	-	TRBD1	TGCAGTGCCATACAGGGGGCAGGCACAGATACGCAGTATTTT	CSAIQGAGTDTQYF
TRBV4-3	TRBJ2-1	few	TRBD2	TGCGCCAGCAGCCAAGGCGTGGACCTAGCGGTCACGGGGGAGCAGTTCTTC	CASSQGVDLAVTGEQFF
TRBV5-1	TRBJ1-1	-	-	TGCGCCAGCGGCCTGGGCCGGAGTGAAGCTTTCTTT	CASGLGRSEAFF
TRBV7-7	TRBJ2-5	-	TRBD2	TGTGCCAGCAGCAAACGTAGCGGGGGGCCCCAAGAGACCCAGTACTTC	CASSKRSGGPQETQYF
TRBV6-2/TRBV6-3	TRBJ2-3	few	-	TGTGCCAGCAGCCAGTTTGGAGGTGCCACAGATACGCAGTATTTT	CASSQFGGATDTQYF
TRBV29-1	TRBJ2-1	-	TRBD2	TGCAGCGTTGAACCCACCGGACTAGCGGGCTCCTACAATGAGCAGTTCTTC	CSVEPTGLAGSYNEQFF
TRBV12-3/TRBV12-4	TRBJ2-1	-	TRBD2	TGTGCCAGCAGTTTCCGTACTAGCGGGAGGTTTTCCTACAATGAGCAGTTCTTC	CASSFRTSGRFSYNEQFF
TRBV7-2	TRBJ2-3	many	-	TGTGCCAGCAGCGTCAGGGACCGGGGCACAGATACGCAGTATTTT	CASSVRDRGTDTQYF
TRBV12-3/TRBV12-4	TRBJ2-7	few	TRBD2	TGTGCCAGTAGCCCTGGGACTAGCGGGAGGTGGAGCCACGAGCAGTACTTC	CASSPGTSGRWSHEQYF
TRBV7-6	TRBJ1-2	many	TRBD1	TGTGCCAGCAGCTCGCAGGGACAGGGGAGAGGCTACACCTTC	CASSSQGQGRGYTF